These T cell receptor beta chains were read from a single sample in a study of T-cell memory formation after mild COVID-19. TCRdb recomputed calls from the 5' RACE reads with MiXCR, one row per CDR3 protein. The data contain roughly 500,000 distinct CDR3 sequences, around 21% of them singletons. The sequenced sample consisted of PBMCs or a T cell subset sorted from them (not recorded which). The receptors come from an adult woman who had mild COVID-19 (a few samples of this study predate the infection). Cell type and time point are not known. The CDR3 runs from the conserved cysteine through the conserved F or W. The order of the fields is J gene, clone size, V gene, D gene, CDR3 DNA, CDR3 protein. A D gene is named only where the DNA matches it firmly. Size tells how often a clone was seen (once, few, many) or the class of an expanded clone, and some rows leave it out.

j_gene: TRBJ1-1
abundance: few
v_gene: TRBV4-1
d_gene: .
CDR3nt: TGCGCCAGCAGCCAAGATCGTGGCAGCCCAGCTTTCTTT
CDR3aa: CASSQDRGSPAFF

j_gene: TRBJ2-1
abundance: .
v_gene: TRBV7-3
d_gene: .
CDR3nt: TGTGCCAGCAGCGGCGGACAGACAAGAACAGCCTACAATGAGCAGTTCTTC
CDR3aa: CASSGGQTRTAYNEQFF

j_gene: TRBJ2-6
abundance: .
v_gene: TRBV7-3
d_gene: .
CDR3nt: TGTGCCAGCAGACCGACTTCCTCTGGGGCCAACGTCCTGACTTTC
CDR3aa: CASRPTSSGANVLTF

j_gene: TRBJ2-7
abundance: few
v_gene: TRBV3-1
d_gene: .
CDR3nt: TGTGCCAGCAGCCAAGAACACATTACCTACGAGCAGTACTTC
CDR3aa: CASSQEHITYEQYF

j_gene: TRBJ1-5
abundance: few
v_gene: TRBV5-1
d_gene: .
CDR3nt: TGCGCCAGCAGCTTGGGAATTGATACGGGGGGTCAGCCCCAGCATTTT
CDR3aa: CASSLGIDTGGQPQHF

j_gene: TRBJ2-1
abundance: many
v_gene: TRBV9
d_gene: .
CDR3nt: TGTGCCAGCAGCGTATTCGGCCAGAGCTCCTACAATGAGCAGTTCTTC
CDR3aa: CASSVFGQSSYNEQFF

j_gene: TRBJ1-2
abundance: .
v_gene: TRBV9
d_gene: .
CDR3nt: TGTGCCAGCAGCGCCCAGGGTTGGAGCTATGGCTACACCTTC
CDR3aa: CASSAQGWSYGYTF

j_gene: TRBJ2-1
abundance: .
v_gene: TRBV4-3
d_gene: .
CDR3nt: TGCGCCAGCAGCCAAGACAGGGAGGCCTACAATGAGCAGTTCTTC
CDR3aa: CASSQDREAYNEQFF

j_gene: TRBJ1-1
abundance: .
v_gene: TRBV6-5
d_gene: .
CDR3nt: TGTGCCAGCACCCGTGGGGCCTGGGGACAACACTCTGAAGCTTTCTTT
CDR3aa: CASTRGAWGQHSEAFF

j_gene: TRBJ2-1
abundance: many
v_gene: TRBV14
d_gene: .
CDR3nt: TGTGCCAGCAGCCAAGGGCAGCGGGTTCGCTCCTACAATGAGCAGTTCTTC
CDR3aa: CASSQGQRVRSYNEQFF

j_gene: TRBJ2-3
abundance: few
v_gene: TRBV14
d_gene: TRBD1
CDR3nt: TGTGCCAGCAGCCGACAGGGGTCGATGGCAGATACGCAGTATTTT
CDR3aa: CASSRQGSMADTQYF

j_gene: TRBJ2-7
abundance: few
v_gene: TRBV15
d_gene: .
CDR3nt: TGTGCCACCAGCAGAGATCTCCCATACGAGCAGTACTTC
CDR3aa: CATSRDLPYEQYF

j_gene: TRBJ2-3
abundance: few
v_gene: TRBV19
d_gene: .
CDR3nt: TGTGCCAGTAGTATAGTGGGGAGAACAGATACGCAGTATTTT
CDR3aa: CASSIVGRTDTQYF

j_gene: TRBJ2-1
abundance: few
v_gene: TRBV6-2/TRBV6-3
d_gene: .
CDR3nt: TGTGCCAGCAGATCGGACATCTCTGGCAAATTCTACAATGAGCAGTTCTTC
CDR3aa: CASRSDISGKFYNEQFF

j_gene: TRBJ2-7
abundance: many
v_gene: TRBV3-1
d_gene: TRBD1
CDR3nt: TGTGCCAGCAGCCAAGAGTCTCGGACAGGGCACTACGAGCAGTACTTC
CDR3aa: CASSQESRTGHYEQYF

j_gene: TRBJ1-1
abundance: .
v_gene: TRBV27
d_gene: .
CDR3nt: TGTGCCAGCAGTCTGTGGGGGGCGGGAACTGAAGCTTTCTTT
CDR3aa: CASSLWGAGTEAFF

j_gene: TRBJ1-5
abundance: .
v_gene: TRBV5-5
d_gene: .
CDR3nt: TGTGCCAGCAGCTTGGCGGGGAACAAGCCCCAGCATTTT
CDR3aa: CASSLAGNKPQHF

j_gene: TRBJ2-1
abundance: .
v_gene: TRBV20-1
d_gene: .
CDR3nt: TGCAGTGCCCCCGCATGGGGGCCTAATGAGCAGTTCTTC
CDR3aa: CSAPAWGPNEQFF

j_gene: TRBJ1-1
abundance: once
v_gene: TRBV12-3/TRBV12-4
d_gene: TRBD1
CDR3nt: TGTGCCAGCAGTACTCAGGGGGCGGTGGCCACTGAAGCTTTCTTT
CDR3aa: CASSTQGAVATEAFF

j_gene: TRBJ2-7
abundance: .
v_gene: TRBV7-9
d_gene: TRBD2
CDR3nt: TGTGCCAGCAGCTTAGGGGGACTAGCGGGAGGGCCGTCGCAGTACTTC
CDR3aa: CASSLGGLAGGPSQYF

j_gene: TRBJ2-5
abundance: few
v_gene: TRBV14
d_gene: TRBD2
CDR3nt: TGTGCCAGCAGCCGGGGACCAGGCGGGGGGGCCTCAGAGACCCAGTACTTC
CDR3aa: CASSRGPGGGASETQYF

j_gene: TRBJ2-1
abundance: .
v_gene: TRBV14
d_gene: .
CDR3nt: TGTGCCAGCAGCCGGCTCGGGACTCCGATCCAGGGTGAGCAGTTCTTC
CDR3aa: CASSRLGTPIQGEQFF

j_gene: TRBJ2-7
abundance: few
v_gene: TRBV6-1
d_gene: TRBD2
CDR3nt: TGTGCCAGCAGGCGGGTGCCCGGGACTAGCGGGATCGAGCAGTACTTC
CDR3aa: CASRRVPGTSGIEQYF

j_gene: TRBJ2-7
abundance: .
v_gene: TRBV3-1
d_gene: TRBD1
CDR3nt: TGTGCCAGCAGCCAAGGGACAGGGGGCAACTACGAGCAGTACTTC
CDR3aa: CASSQGTGGNYEQYF

j_gene: TRBJ2-4
abundance: many
v_gene: TRBV20-1
d_gene: .
CDR3nt: TGCAGTGCCCGACCGTCGGTGGGCCTAGCCAAAAACATTCAGTACTTC
CDR3aa: CSARPSVGLAKNIQYF

j_gene: TRBJ2-7
abundance: few
v_gene: TRBV5-4
d_gene: TRBD1
CDR3nt: TGTGCCAGCAGCTTGGTCGGGACAGGGTTCCACGAGCAGTACTTC
CDR3aa: CASSLVGTGFHEQYF

j_gene: TRBJ1-1
abundance: .
v_gene: TRBV5-1
d_gene: .
CDR3nt: TGCGCCAGCACGTCCCTAGCTTTCTTT
CDR3aa: CASTSLAFF

j_gene: TRBJ2-3
abundance: few
v_gene: TRBV7-3
d_gene: TRBD2
CDR3nt: TGTGCCAGCAGTCCCTTGGGACTAGCGGACACAGATACGCAGTATTTT
CDR3aa: CASSPLGLADTDTQYF